The TCR beta chain described here comes from a study of blood T cell repertoires in COVID-19. Across the study: The United States, Italy and Spain supplied acute and convalescent COVID-19 samples. From T cells, B-cell-depleted T cells, or PBMCs came the material, which was cDNA or gDNA.

J gave up 2 bases and V 7 bases, and 9 bases lay outside the gene matches. The CDR3 is 15 residues long. The germline V gene has CDR1 WSHSY and CDR2 SAAADI. Authors' processing steps: Scientists estimated how many nucleated cells there were by amplifying reference gene primers. Only in-frame clones appear in the TCRdb table, and some are missing; sequencing was by immunoSEQ multiplex PCR. That table gives V, J and clone size, and the DNA gave D and trimming. The sample shows about 140,000 clones, about three quarters of them seen only once. The sample taken for sequencing was peripheral blood. The TCR sequence derives from a man aged 50 to 60 with acute or convalescent COVID-19. The chain carries TRBV10-2 and TRBJ2-5, with 8 positions matching TRBD2. The DNA of the CDR3 is TGCGCCAGCACCGGCCCAGCGGGGGCTCAAGAGACCCAGTACTTC. The encoded protein is CASTGPAGAQETQYF.